The clone carrying this T cell receptor (beta chain) showed up just a few times. Its antigen remains unknown. The data belong to a study of identical twins. Broader study findings: Abundant beta clonotypes from cord blood had fewer insertions, unlike memory repertoires, which showed none.

Trimming shortened V by 0 bases and J by 0 bases, and 11 bases separated the two germline ends. The CDR3 runs 16 residues. Germline assignment: CDR1 MNHEY and CDR2 SVGEGT. Unique molecular identifiers were in the cDNA, with template-switch universal primer binding. TCRdb used MiXCR to reprocess the 5' RACE reads, holding one entry per CDR3 protein. Of 600,000 to 850,000 distinct CDR3 sequences in the sample, roughly 18% are singletons; the top ten hold roughly 13%. Another study also made use of these data, one on T cells expressing NK-cell markers. As that report states: Just one sequenced donor of eight was HCMV-seronegative, while seven were seropositive. The authors applied an anti-gamma-delta TCR antibody in several experiments, and it restricted sorting to alpha-beta TCR T cells.

The TCR was taken from a woman aged 18-30 years in good health. This sequence joins TRBV6-2 or TRBV6-3 and TRBJ1-1; D uncertain. Source material: PBMCs. CDR3: CASSYSFVTLNTEAFF. The DNA for the CDR3 is TGTGCCAGCAGTTACTCGTTTGTCACCTTGAACACTGAAGCTTTCTTT.